Listed below are T cell receptor beta chains from one sample, sequenced in a study of breast tumors, draining lymph nodes, adjacent tissues. One entry per CDR3 protein results from TCRdb running MiXCR on the multiplex PCR reads. This sample has 150,000 to 200,000 distinct CDR3 sequences, with 33% found just once. Input material: axillary lymph node tissue. These TCRs come from a female donor with breast cancer. Some clones in this sample may be carry-over from other donors' samples. The CDR3 runs from the conserved cysteine through the conserved F or W. The D gene is left open where the match is weak. Clone size is stated in some rows and not others, as once, few, many or a class when expanded.

V	size	D	J	CDR3	DNA
TRBV9	many	TRBD1	TRBJ1-2	CASSVATGVGYGYTF	TGTGCCAGCAGCGTAGCGACAGGGGTGGGCTATGGCTACACCTTC
TRBV30	many	NA	TRBJ2-2	CAWSHTGHNTGELFF	TGTGCCTGGAGTCATACGGGACACAACACCGGGGAGCTGTTTTTT
TRBV7-9	many	TRBD1	TRBJ2-7	CASSFRTGSSYEQYF	TGTGCCAGCAGCTTCCGGACAGGTTCCTCCTACGAGCAGTACTTC
TRBV2	many	TRBD1	TRBJ1-5	CARRPDRPPRAQHF	TGTGCCCGCAGACCGGACAGGCCGCCTAGGGCCCAGCATTTT
TRBV7-2	many	TRBD2	TRBJ2-1	CASSLEPSGVMDEQFF	TGTGCCAGCAGCTTAGAACCTAGCGGGGTGATGGATGAGCAGTTCTTC
TRBV27	NA	TRBD2	TRBJ2-1	CASSPGLAPTQNEQFF	TGTGCCAGCAGCCCGGGACTAGCGCCAACACAAAATGAGCAGTTCTTC
TRBV11-3	many	NA	TRBJ1-6	CASSLEGQRSSPLHF	TGTGCCAGCAGCTTAGAAGGACAGCGAAGCTCACCCCTCCACTTT
TRBV5-1	many	TRBD1	TRBJ1-2	CASSNRDRDGYTF	TGCGCCAGCAGCAACCGGGACAGGGATGGCTACACCTTC
TRBV6-5	few	NA	TRBJ2-1	CASSSSSLSSYNEQFF	TGTGCCAGCAGTTCCTCGAGCCTTAGCTCCTACAATGAGCAGTTCTTC
TRBV7-9	NA	TRBD1	TRBJ1-4	CASSARDRGLNEKLFF	TGTGCCAGCAGCGCCCGGGACAGGGGGCTCAATGAAAAACTGTTTTTT
TRBV2	many	TRBD1	TRBJ2-2	CASSGDRLHTGELFF	TGTGCCAGCAGCGGGGACAGATTGCACACCGGGGAGCTGTTTTTT
TRBV11-2	many	TRBD1	TRBJ1-2	CASTSGGTNYGYTF	TGTGCCAGCACTTCAGGGGGGACTAACTATGGCTACACCTTC
TRBV4-1	NA	TRBD1	TRBJ1-1	CASTKAGGKIGSTEAFF	TGTGCCAGCACTAAGGCAGGGGGCAAGATTGGCAGCACTGAAGCTTTCTTT
TRBV12-3/TRBV12-4	many	TRBD1	TRBJ2-7	CASRGGQGGIHEQYF	TGTGCCAGCAGGGGTGGACAGGGAGGTATACACGAGCAGTACTTC
TRBV7-8	many	NA	TRBJ2-3	CASSLKRGGSSTDTQYF	TGTGCCAGCAGCTTAAAGAGGGGGGGTTCTAGCACAGATACGCAGTATTTT
TRBV9	few	TRBD2	TRBJ2-5	CASSARGTSKAETQYF	TGTGCCAGCAGCGCCCGAGGGACTAGCAAAGCGGAGACCCAGTACTTC
TRBV24-1	NA	NA	TRBJ1-2	CATSAHPYECWEVVDGYTF	TGTGCCACCAGTGCCCACCCGTATGAGTGCTGGGAAGTAGTCGATGGCTACACCTTC
TRBV20-1	many	TRBD2	TRBJ2-3	CSASGLAGGRGTDTQYF	TGCAGTGCCTCAGGACTAGCGGGGGGGCGGGGCACAGATACGCAGTATTTT